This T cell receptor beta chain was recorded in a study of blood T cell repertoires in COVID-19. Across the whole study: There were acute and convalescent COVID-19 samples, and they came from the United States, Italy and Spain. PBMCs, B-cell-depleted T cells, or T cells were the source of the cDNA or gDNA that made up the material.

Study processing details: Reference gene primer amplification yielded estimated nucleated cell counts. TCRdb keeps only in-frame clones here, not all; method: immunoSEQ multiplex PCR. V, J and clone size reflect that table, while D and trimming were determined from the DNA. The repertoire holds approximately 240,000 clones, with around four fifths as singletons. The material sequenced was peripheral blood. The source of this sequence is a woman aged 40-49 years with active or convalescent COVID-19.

The CDR3 loop is CASTGQGAEKLFF. CDR3 coding DNA: TGTGCCAGCACGGGACAGGGGGCTGAAAAACTGTTTTTT. This chain uses TRBV12-3 or TRBV12-4 with TRBJ1-4; 12 bases map to TRBD1. The CDR3 is 13 amino acids. V lost 7 bases to trimming and J lost 7 bases; unmatched junction nucleotides: 1.